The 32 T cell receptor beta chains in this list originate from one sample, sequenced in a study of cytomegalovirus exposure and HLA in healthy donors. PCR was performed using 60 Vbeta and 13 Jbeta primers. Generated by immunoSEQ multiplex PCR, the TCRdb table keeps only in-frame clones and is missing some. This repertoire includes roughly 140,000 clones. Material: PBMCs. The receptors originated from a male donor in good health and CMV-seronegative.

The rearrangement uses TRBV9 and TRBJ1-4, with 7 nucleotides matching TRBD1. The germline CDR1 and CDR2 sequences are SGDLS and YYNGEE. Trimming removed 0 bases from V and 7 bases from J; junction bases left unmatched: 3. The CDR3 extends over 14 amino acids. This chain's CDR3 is CASSVETGFEKLFF. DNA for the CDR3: TGTGCCAGCAGCGTAGAGACAGGGTTTGAAAAACTGTTTTTT.

The CDR3 DNA is TGTGCCAGCAGTTTACGAGGACACGACGAGCAGTACTTC. Its protein is CASSLRGHDEQYF. The J gene is TRBJ2-7, the V gene TRBV27; possible D gene TRBD1, 5 bases. Germline CDR1 reads MNHEY; CDR2 reads SMNVEV (reference sequence). The CDR3 sequence is 13 residues long. V dropped 2 bases and J dropped 5 bases, with 10 bases sitting between them.

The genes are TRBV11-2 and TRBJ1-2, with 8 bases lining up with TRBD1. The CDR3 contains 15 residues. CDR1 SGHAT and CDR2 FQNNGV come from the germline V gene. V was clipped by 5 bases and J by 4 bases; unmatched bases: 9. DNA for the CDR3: TGTGCCAGCAGCGCTAGGGACAGGACACCCTATGGCTACACCTTC. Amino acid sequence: CASSARDRTPYGYTF.

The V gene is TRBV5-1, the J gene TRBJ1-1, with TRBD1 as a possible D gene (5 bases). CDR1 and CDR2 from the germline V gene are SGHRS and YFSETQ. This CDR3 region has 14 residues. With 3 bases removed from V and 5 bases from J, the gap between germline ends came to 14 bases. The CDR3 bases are TGCGCCAGCAGCTCTGGAGGGAAGGGGACTGAAGCTTTCTTT. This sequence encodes CASSSGGKGTEAFF.

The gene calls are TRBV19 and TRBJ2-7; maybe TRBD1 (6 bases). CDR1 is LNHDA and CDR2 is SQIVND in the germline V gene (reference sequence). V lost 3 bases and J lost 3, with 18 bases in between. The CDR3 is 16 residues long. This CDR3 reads CASSILGTNILYEQYF. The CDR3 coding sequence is TGTGCCAGTAGTATCTTAGGGACAAATATTCTCTACGAGCAGTACTTC.

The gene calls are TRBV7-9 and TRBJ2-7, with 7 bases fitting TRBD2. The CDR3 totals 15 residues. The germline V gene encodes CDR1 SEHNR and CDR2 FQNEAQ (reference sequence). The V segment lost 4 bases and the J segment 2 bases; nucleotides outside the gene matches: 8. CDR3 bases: TGTGCCAGCAGCTCCCGACTAGCCCCCCCCTACGAGCAGTACTTC. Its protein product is CASSSRLAPPYEQYF.

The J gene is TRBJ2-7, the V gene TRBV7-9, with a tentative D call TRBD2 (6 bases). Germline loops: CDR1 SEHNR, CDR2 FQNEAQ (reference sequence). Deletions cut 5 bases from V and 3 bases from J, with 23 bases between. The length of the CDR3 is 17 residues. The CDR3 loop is CASSTTAAGSLNYEQYF. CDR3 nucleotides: TGTGCCAGCAGCACAACCGCGGCGGGGTCCCTGAACTACGAGCAGTACTTC.

The CDR3 nucleotides are TGCGCCAGCAGCCCGGGGGGGATGAGGGTCACTGAAGCTTTCTTT. This encodes CASSPGGMRVTEAFF. The chain recombines TRBV4-1 with TRBJ1-1; TRBD1 is a possible D gene (5 bases). CDR3 size: 15 residues. Trimming shortened V by 4 bases and J by 4 bases, and 16 bases separated the two germline ends. Germline-derived CDR1 and CDR2 are MGHRA and YSYEKL.

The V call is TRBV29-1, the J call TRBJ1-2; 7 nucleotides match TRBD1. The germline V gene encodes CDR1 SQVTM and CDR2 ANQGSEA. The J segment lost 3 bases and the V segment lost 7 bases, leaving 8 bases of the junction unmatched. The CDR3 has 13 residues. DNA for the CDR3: TGCAGCGCCGATGAGGGGGCCCACTATGGCTACACCTTC. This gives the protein CSADEGAHYGYTF.

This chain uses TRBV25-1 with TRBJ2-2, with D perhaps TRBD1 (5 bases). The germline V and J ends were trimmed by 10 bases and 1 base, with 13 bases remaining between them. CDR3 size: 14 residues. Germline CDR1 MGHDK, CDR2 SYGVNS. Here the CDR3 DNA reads TGTGCCACCACAGGACCGATGAACACCGGGGAGCTGTTTTTT. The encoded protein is CATTGPMNTGELFF.

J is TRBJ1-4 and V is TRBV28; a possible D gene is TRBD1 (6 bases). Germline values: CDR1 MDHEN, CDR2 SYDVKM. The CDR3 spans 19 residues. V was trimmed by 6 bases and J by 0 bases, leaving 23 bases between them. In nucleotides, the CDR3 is TGTGCCAGCAGCCAATGGACAATCGGGGGGCTTGCAACTAATGAAAAACTGTTTTTT. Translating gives CASSQWTIGGLATNEKLFF.

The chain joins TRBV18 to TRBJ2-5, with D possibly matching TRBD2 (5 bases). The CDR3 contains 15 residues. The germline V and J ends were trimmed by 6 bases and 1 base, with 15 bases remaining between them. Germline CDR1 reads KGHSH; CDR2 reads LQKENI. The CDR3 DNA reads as TGTGCCAGCTCCCGAAACCGGGAAACCCAAGAGACCCAGTACTTC. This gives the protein CASSRNRETQETQYF.

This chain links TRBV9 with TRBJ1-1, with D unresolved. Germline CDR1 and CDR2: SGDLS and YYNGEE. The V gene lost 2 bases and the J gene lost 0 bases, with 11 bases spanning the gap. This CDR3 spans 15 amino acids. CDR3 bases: TGTGCCAGCAGCGTGTCACCTAGAATGAACACTGAAGCTTTCTTT. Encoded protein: CASSVSPRMNTEAFF.

This CDR3 is CASSSGDYQPQHF. CDR3 coding DNA: TGTGCCAGCAGCTCAGGGGACTACCAGCCCCAGCATTTT. V is TRBV7-2 and J is TRBJ1-5, with D possibly TRBD1 on 6 matching bases. The CDR3 loop spans 13 amino acids. Germline assignment: CDR1 SGHTA and CDR2 FQGNSA. V was cut by 4 bases and J by 7 bases, with 11 bases left in between.

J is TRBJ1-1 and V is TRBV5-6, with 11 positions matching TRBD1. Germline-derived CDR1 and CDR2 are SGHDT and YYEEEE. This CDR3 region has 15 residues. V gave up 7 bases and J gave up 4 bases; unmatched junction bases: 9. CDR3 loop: CASSEDRGPGTEAFF. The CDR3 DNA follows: TGTGCCAGCTCCGAGGACAGGGGGCCAGGCACTGAAGCTTTCTTT. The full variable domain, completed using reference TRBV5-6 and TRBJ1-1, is DAGVTQSPTHLIKTRGQQVTLRCSPKSGHDTVSWYQQALGQGPQFIFQYYEEEERQRGNFPDRFSGHQFPNYSSELNVNALLLGDSALYLCASSEDRGPGTEAFFGQGTRLTVV.

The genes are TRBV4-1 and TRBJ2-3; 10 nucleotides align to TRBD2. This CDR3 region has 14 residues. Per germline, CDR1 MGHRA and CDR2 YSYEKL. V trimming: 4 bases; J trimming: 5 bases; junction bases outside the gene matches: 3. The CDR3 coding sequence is TGCGCCAGCAGCCCCGGGACTAGCGAAGATACGCAGTATTTT. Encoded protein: CASSPGTSEDTQYF.

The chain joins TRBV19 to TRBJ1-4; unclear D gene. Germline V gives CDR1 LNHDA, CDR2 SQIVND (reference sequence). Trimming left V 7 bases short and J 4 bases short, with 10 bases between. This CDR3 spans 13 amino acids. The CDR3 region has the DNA TGTGCCAGTACTCAGGAGGATAATGAAAAACTGTTTTTT. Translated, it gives CASTQEDNEKLFF.

The CDR3 reads CASSLFRRGTGELFF. In DNA, the CDR3 is TGTGCCAGCAGCTTATTCCGCAGGGGGACCGGGGAGCTGTTTTTT. The V gene is TRBV7-8, the J gene TRBJ2-2, with 7 positions matching TRBD1. CDR1 SGHVS and CDR2 FQNEAQ come from the germline V gene. The CDR3 is 15 residues long. Losses at the gene ends were 2 bases for V and 5 bases for J; bases not matched to a gene: 5.

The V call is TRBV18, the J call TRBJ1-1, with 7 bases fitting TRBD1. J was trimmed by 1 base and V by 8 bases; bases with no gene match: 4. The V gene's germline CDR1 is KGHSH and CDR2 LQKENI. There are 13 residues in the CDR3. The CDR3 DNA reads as TGTGCCAGCCGCGGGGACAGGAACACTGAAGCTTTCTTT. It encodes CASRGDRNTEAFF.

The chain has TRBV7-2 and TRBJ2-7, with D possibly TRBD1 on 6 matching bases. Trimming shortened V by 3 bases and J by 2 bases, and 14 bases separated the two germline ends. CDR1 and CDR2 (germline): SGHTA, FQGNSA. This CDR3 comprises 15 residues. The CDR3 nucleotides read TGTGCCAGCAGCTTCCGGCCGGGACAAGCCTACGAGCAGTACTTC. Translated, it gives CASSFRPGQAYEQYF.

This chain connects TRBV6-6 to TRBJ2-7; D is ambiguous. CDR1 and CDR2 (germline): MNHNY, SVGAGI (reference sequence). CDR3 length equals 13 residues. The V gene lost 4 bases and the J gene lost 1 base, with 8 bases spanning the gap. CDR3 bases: TGTGCCAGCAGTTCACATTCTTCCTACGAGCAGTACTTC. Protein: CASSSHSSYEQYF.

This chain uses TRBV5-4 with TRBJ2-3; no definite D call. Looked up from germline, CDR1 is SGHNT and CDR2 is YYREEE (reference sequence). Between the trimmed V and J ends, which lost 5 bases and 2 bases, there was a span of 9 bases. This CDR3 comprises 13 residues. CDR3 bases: TGTGCCAGCAGTAGAGATATCACAGATACGCAGTATTTT. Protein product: CASSRDITDTQYF.

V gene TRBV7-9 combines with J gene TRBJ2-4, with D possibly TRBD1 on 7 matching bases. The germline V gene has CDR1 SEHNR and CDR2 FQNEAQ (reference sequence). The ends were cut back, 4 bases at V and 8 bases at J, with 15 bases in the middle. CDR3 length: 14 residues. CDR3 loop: CASSSAQGGDIQYF. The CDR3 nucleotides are TGTGCCAGCAGCTCAGCCCAGGGGGGTGACATTCAGTACTTC.

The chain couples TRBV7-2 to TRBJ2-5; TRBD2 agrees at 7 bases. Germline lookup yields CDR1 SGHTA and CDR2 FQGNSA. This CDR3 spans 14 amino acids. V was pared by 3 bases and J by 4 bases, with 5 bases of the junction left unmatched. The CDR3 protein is CASSFSWEGETQYF. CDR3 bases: TGTGCCAGCAGCTTTTCTTGGGAGGGAGAGACCCAGTACTTC.

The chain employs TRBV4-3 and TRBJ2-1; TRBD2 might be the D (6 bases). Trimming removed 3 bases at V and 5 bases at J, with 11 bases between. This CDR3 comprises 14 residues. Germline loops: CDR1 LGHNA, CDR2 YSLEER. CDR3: CASSHGSGDNEQFF. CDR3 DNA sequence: TGCGCCAGCAGCCATGGATCGGGGGACAATGAGCAGTTCTTC.

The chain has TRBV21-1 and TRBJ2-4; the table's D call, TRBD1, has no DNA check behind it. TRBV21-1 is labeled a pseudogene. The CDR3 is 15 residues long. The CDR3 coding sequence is TGTGCCAGCAGCACTATACGGGACAGCAAAAACATTCAGTACTTC. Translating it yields CASSTIRDSKNIQYF.

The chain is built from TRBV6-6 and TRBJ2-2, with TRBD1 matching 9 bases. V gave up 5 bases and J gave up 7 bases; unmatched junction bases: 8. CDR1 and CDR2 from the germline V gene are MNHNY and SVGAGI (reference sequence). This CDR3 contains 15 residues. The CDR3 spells CASSGTGLYHGELFF. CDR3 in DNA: TGTGCCAGCAGTGGGACAGGGCTTTACCACGGGGAGCTGTTTTTT.

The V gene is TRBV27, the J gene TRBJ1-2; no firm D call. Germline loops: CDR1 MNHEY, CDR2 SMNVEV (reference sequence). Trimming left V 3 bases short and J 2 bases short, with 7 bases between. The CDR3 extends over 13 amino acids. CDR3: CASSFTVNYGYTF. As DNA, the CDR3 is TGTGCCAGCAGTTTTACAGTAAACTATGGCTACACCTTC.

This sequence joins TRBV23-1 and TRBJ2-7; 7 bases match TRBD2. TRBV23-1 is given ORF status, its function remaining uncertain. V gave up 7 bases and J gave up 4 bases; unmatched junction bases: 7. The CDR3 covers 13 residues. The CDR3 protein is CASKPGLRYEQYF. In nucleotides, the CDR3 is TGCGCCAGCAAGCCGGGACTACGATACGAGCAGTACTTC.

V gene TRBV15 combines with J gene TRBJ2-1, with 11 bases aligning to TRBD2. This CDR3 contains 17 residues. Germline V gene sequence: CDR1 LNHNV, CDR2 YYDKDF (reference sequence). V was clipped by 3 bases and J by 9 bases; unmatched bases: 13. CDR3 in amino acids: CATSRGGVSGGEFEQFF. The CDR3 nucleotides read TGTGCCACCAGCAGGGGGGGAGTTAGCGGGGGGGAATTTGAGCAGTTCTTC.

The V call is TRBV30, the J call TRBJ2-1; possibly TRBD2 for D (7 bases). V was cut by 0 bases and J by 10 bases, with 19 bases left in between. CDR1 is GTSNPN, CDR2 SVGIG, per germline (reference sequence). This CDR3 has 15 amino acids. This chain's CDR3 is CAWSVRWGGRNEQFF. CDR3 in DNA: TGTGCCTGGAGTGTACGGTGGGGGGGCCGAAACGAGCAGTTCTTC.

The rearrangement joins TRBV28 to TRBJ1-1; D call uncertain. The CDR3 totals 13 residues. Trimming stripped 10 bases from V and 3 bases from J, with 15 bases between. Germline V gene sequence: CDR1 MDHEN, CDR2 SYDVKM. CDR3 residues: CAISPRRDTEAFF. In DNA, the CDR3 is TGTGCCATTTCGCCTAGACGTGACACTGAAGCTTTCTTT.